These 11 T cell receptor beta chains share one sample of origin, sequenced in a study of T cell changes during pregnancy in multiple sclerosis. Sequenced by immunoSEQ multiplex PCR; TCRdb stores in-frame clones only, minus some. The data show some 36,000 clones, around 90% seen once. The sample here was CD4+ T cells from peripheral blood mononuclear cells, taken in the second trimester of pregnancy. These receptors were obtained from a female donor in good health, enrolled as a control in a pregnancy study.

V usage is TRBV19 and J usage is TRBJ2-1; weak D call: TRBD2 (5 bases). The CDR3 covers 11 residues. From germline, CDR1 is LNHDA and CDR2 SQIVND (reference sequence). The V gene lost 3 bases and the J gene lost 10 bases, with 7 bases spanning the gap. CDR3 sequence: CASSMTGEQFF. For the CDR3, the DNA is TGTGCCAGTAGTATGACGGGGGAGCAGTTCTTC. The variable domain in full, completed from reference TRBV19 and TRBJ2-1, reads DGGITQSPKYLFRKEGQNVTLSCEQNLNHDAMYWYRQDPGQGLRLIYYSQIVNDFQKGDIAEGYSVSREKKESFPLTVTSAQKNPTAFYLCASSMTGEQFFGPGTRLTVL.

The genes are TRBV9 and TRBJ1-1, with 7 bases fitting TRBD1. Per the germline V gene, CDR1 is SGDLS and CDR2 is YYNGEE. V was pared by 3 bases and J by 4 bases, with 0 bases of the junction left unmatched. The CDR3 consists of 12 residues. The CDR3 sequence: CASSAGGTEAFF. The CDR3 coding sequence is TGTGCCAGCAGCGCAGGGGGCACTGAAGCTTTCTTT.

The rearrangement links TRBV7-9 to TRBJ1-2, with TRBD1 as a possible D gene (5 bases). The V end was cut by 5 bases, the J end by 3 bases, with 10 bases between. Germline CDR1 SEHNR, CDR2 FQNEAQ (reference sequence). This CDR3 is 13 amino acids long. The chain's CDR3 is CASSKDSYYGYTF. The DNA for the CDR3 is TGTGCCAGCAGCAAAGACAGCTACTATGGCTACACCTTC. The variable domain in full, with the rest retrieved from reference TRBV7-9 and TRBJ1-2, is DTGVSQNPRHKITKRGQNVTFRCDPISEHNRLYWYRQTLGQGPEFLTYFQNEAQLEKSRLLSDRFSAERPKGSFSTLEIQRTEQGDSAMYLCASSKDSYYGYTFGSGTRLTVV.

This sequence joins TRBV5-6 and TRBJ2-7; 7 positions agree with TRBD1. Trimming removed 6 bases from V and 0 bases from J; junction bases left unmatched: 6. This CDR3 has 14 amino acids. Germline V gives CDR1 SGHDT, CDR2 YYEEEE. This CDR3 reads CASKSGTDSYEQYF. CDR3 nucleotide sequence: TGTGCCAGCAAGTCCGGGACAGACTCCTACGAGCAGTACTTC.

Only one count was recorded for this clone. The V gene is TRBV7-6, the J gene TRBJ2-2; D is possibly TRBD1 (6 bases). Germline loops: CDR1 SGHVS, CDR2 FNYEAQ. The CDR3 consists of 14 residues. V dropped 1 base and J dropped 6 bases, with 9 bases sitting between them. CDR3 amino acids: CASSLVEGAGELFF. The DNA for the CDR3 is TGTGCCAGCAGCTTAGTTGAGGGGGCCGGGGAGCTGTTTTTT.

This clone has only a few counts. CDR3: CASKPGGVSPLHF. CDR3 nucleotides: TGTGCCAGCAAACCAGGGGGCGTTTCACCCCTCCACTTT. This chain links TRBV28 with TRBJ1-6; 8 bases agree with TRBD1. V was clipped by 7 bases and J by 9 bases; unmatched bases: 5. Germline V gene sequence: CDR1 MDHEN, CDR2 SYDVKM. The CDR3 is 13 residues long.

CDR3 sequence reads: CASSSGGEPGDIQYF. CDR3 DNA sequence: TGTGCCAGCAGCTCGGGGGGGGAGCCGGGGGACATTCAGTACTTC. The chain has TRBV11-3 and TRBJ2-4; 8 positions agree with TRBD2. V trimming: 4 bases; J trimming: 8 bases; junction bases outside the gene matches: 10. This CDR3 is built from 15 residues. CDR1 and CDR2 from the germline V gene are SGHNT and YENEEA.

This chain joins TRBV2 and TRBJ1-5, with D perhaps TRBD1 (5 bases). V was clipped by 7 bases and J by 6 bases, with 10 bases between them. This CDR3 is 12 amino acids long. The V gene's germline CDR1 is SNHLY and CDR2 FYNNEI. The CDR3 nucleotides read TGTGCCAGCACAGGGTTGGGTCAGCCCCAGCATTTT. Residues: CASTGLGQPQHF.

The genes are TRBV25-1 and TRBJ1-1, with a tentative D call TRBD1 (6 bases). The V gene's germline CDR1 is MGHDK and CDR2 SYGVNS. V dropped 6 bases and J dropped 8 bases, with 10 bases sitting between them. The CDR3 covers 11 residues. CDR3 DNA: TGTGCCAGCAGGGGGGCCCTAGAAGCTTTCTTT. It yields the protein CASRGALEAFF.

This sequence joins TRBV18 and TRBJ1-2; possibly TRBD1 for D (5 bases). V was cut by 2 bases and J by 2 bases, with 9 bases left in between. The CDR3 extends over 14 amino acids. Per the germline V gene, CDR1 is KGHSH and CDR2 is LQKENI. Here the CDR3 DNA reads TGTGCCAGCTCACCATCAGGGCAGAACTATGGCTACACCTTC. It specifies CASSPSGQNYGYTF.

The chain carries TRBV7-8 and TRBJ2-2; D is possibly TRBD2 (6 bases). The CDR3 sequence is 18 residues long. V gave up 4 bases and J gave up 4 bases, with 22 bases separating them. Germline-derived CDR1 and CDR2 are SGHVS and FQNEAQ. CDR3 bases: TGTGCCAGCAGCTCGAGGCCTTGGGGGGATCGGGTCACCGGGGAGCTGTTTTTT. Translation gives CASSSRPWGDRVTGELFF. The full variable domain, its missing parts supplied by reference TRBV7-8 and TRBJ2-2, is GAGVSQSPRYKVAKRGQDVALRCDPISGHVSLFWYQQALGQGPEFLTYFQNEAQLDKSGLPSDRFFAERPEGSVSTLKIQRTQQEDSAVYLCASSSRPWGDRVTGELFFGEGSRLTVL.